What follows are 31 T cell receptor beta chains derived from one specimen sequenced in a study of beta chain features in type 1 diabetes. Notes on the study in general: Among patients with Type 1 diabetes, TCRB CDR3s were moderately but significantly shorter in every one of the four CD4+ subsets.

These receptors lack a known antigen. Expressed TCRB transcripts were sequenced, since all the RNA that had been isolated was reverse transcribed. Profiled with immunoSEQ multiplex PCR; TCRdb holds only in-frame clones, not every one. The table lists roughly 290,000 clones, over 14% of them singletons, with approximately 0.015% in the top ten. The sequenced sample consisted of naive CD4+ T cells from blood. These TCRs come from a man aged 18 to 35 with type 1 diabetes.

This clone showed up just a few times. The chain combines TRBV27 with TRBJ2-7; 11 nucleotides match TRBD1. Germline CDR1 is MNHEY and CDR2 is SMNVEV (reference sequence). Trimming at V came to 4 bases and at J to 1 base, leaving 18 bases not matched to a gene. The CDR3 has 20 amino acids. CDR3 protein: CASSSLGQGAAGDGSYEQYF. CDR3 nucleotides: TGTGCCAGCAGTTCACTCGGACAGGGGGCGGCGGGAGACGGGTCCTACGAGCAGTACTTC.

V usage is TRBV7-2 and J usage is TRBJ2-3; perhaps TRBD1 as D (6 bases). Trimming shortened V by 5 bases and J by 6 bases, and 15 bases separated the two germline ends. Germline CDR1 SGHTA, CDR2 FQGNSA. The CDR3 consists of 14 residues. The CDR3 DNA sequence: TGTGCCAGCAGCATCACAGGGTCCGGTGATACGCAGTATTTT. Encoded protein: CASSITGSGDTQYF.

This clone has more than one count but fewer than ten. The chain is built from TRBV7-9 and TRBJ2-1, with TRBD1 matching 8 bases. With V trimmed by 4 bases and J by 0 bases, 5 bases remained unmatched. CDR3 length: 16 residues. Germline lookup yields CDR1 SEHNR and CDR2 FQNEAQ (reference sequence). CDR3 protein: CASSSRTGSSYNEQFF. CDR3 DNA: TGTGCCAGCAGCTCAAGGACAGGGTCCTCCTACAATGAGCAGTTCTTC.

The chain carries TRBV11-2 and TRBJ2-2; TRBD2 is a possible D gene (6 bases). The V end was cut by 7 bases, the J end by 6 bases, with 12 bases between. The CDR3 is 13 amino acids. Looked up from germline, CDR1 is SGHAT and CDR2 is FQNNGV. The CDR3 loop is CASMGIAAGELFF. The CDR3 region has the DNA TGTGCCAGCATGGGGATAGCGGCCGGGGAGCTGTTTTTT.

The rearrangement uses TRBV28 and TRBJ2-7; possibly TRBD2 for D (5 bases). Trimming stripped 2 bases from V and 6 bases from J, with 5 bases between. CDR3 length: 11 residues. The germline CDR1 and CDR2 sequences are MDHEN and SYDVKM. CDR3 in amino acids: CASSLEGEQYF. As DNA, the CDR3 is TGTGCCAGCAGTTTAGAGGGCGAGCAGTACTTC.

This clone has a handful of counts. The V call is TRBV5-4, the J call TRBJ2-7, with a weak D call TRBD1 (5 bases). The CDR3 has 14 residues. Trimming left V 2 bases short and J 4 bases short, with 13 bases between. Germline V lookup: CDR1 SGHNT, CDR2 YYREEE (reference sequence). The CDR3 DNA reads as TGTGCCAGCAGCTTATCCCCACAGGAATACGAGCAGTACTTC. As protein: CASSLSPQEYEQYF. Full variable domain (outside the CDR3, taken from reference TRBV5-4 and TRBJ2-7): ETGVTQSPTHLIKTRGQQVTLRCSSQSGHNTVSWYQQALGQGPQFIFQYYREEENGRGNFPPRFSGLQFPNYSSELNVNALELDDSALYLCASSLSPQEYEQYFGPGTRLTVT.

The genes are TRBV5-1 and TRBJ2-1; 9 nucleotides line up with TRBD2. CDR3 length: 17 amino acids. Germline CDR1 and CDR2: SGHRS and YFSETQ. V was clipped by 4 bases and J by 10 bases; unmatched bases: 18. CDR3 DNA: TGCGCCAGCAGCCGACAAACCGGGACTAGCTCCCCAAGGGAGCAGTTCTTC. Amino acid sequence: CASSRQTGTSSPREQFF.

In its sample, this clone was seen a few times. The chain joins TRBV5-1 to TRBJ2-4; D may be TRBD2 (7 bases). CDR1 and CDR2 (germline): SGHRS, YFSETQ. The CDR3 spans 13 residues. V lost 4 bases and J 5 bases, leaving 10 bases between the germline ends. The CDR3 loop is CASSRGGQNIQYF. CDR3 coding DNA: TGCGCCAGCAGCCGCGGGGGCCAAAACATTCAGTACTTC.

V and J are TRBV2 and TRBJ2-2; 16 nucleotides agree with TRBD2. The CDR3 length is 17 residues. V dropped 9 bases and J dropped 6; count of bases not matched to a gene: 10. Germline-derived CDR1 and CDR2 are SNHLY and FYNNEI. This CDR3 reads CASHRGLAGGPAGELFF. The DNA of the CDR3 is TGTGCCAGTCATCGGGGACTAGCGGGGGGGCCGGCCGGGGAGCTGTTTTTT.

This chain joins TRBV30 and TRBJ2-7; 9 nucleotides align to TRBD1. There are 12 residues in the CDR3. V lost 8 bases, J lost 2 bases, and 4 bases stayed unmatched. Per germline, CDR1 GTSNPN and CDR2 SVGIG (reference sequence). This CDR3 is CAGGTGTYEQYF. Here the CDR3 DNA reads TGTGCCGGGGGGACAGGGACCTACGAGCAGTACTTC.

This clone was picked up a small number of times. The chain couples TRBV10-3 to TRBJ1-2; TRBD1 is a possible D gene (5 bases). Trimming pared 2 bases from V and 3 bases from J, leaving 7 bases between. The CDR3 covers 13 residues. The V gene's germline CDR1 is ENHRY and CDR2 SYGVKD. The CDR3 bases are TGTGCCATCAGTGAGCAGGGATACTATGGCTACACCTTC. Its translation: CAISEQGYYGYTF.

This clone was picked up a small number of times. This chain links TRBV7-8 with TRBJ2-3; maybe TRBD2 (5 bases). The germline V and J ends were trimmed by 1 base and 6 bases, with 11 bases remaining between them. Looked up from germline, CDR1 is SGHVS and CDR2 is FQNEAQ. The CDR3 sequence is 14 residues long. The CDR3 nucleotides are TGTGCCAGCAGCTTAGGGCGGACTCTTGATACGCAGTATTTT. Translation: CASSLGRTLDTQYF.

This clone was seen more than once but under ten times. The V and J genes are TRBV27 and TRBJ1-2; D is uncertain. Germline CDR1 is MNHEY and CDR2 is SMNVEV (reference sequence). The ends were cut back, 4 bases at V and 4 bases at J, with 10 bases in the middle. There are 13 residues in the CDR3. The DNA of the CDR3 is TGTGCCAGCAGTTCCCCTACGGGCTATGGCTACACCTTC. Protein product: CASSSPTGYGYTF.

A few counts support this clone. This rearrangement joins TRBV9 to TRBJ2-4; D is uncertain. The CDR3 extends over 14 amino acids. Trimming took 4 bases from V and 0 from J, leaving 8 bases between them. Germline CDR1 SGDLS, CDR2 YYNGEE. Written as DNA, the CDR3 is TGTGCCAGCAGCCCTACAGTAGCCAAAAACATTCAGTACTTC. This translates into CASSPTVAKNIQYF.

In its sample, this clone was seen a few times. CDR3 nucleotide sequence: TGTGCCAGCAGAGGGGGCAGCCAGCCCCAGCATTTT. Translating it yields CASRGGSQPQHF. The chain links TRBV6-6 to TRBJ1-5; 7 bases are shared with TRBD1. CDR1 and CDR2 from the germline V gene are MNHNY and SVGAGI (reference sequence). The trim removed 6 bases at V and 7 bases at J, leaving 3 bases unmatched. The CDR3 has 12 amino acids.

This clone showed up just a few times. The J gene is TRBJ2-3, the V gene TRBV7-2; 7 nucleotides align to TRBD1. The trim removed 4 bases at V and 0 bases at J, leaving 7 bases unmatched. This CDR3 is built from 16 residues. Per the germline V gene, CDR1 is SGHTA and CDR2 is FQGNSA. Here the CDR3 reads CASSWRQGLSTDTQYF. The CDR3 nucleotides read TGTGCCAGCAGCTGGAGACAGGGTCTTAGCACAGATACGCAGTATTTT.

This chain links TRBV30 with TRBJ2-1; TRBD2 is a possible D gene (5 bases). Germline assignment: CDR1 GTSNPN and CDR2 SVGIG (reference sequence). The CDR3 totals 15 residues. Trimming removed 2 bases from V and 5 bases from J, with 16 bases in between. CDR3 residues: CAWSPKRTSDNEQFF. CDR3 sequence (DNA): TGTGCCTGGAGTCCTAAACGGACTTCCGACAATGAGCAGTTCTTC. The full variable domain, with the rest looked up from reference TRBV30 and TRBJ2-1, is SQTIHQWPATLVQPVGSPLSLECTVEGTSNPNLYWYRQAAGRGLQLLFYSVGIGQISSEVPQNLSASRPQDRQFILSSKKLLLSDSGFYLCAWSPKRTSDNEQFFGPGTRLTVL.

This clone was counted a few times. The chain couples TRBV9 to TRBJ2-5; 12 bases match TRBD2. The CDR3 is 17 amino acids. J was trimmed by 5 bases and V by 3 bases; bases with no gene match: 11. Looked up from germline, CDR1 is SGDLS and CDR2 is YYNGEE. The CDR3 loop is CASSEARGTSGWETQYF. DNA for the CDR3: TGTGCCAGCAGCGAGGCGAGGGGGACTAGCGGGTGGGAGACCCAGTACTTC.

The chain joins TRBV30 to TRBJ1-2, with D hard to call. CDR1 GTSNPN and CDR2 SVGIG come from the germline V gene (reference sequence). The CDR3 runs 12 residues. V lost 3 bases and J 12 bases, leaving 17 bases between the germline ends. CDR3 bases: TGTGCCTGGAGCGAAATTGCGGGCGGCCACACCTTC. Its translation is CAWSEIAGGHTF.

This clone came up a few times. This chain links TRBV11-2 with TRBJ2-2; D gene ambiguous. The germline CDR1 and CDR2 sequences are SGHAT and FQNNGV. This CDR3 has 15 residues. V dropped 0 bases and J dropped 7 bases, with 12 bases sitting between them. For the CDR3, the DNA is TGTGCCAGCAGCTTAGATAGCAGCACCGGCGGGGAGCTGTTTTTT. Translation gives CASSLDSSTGGELFF.

For the CDR3, the DNA is TGTGCCTGGAGGGGACTAGTTGGGTACGAGCAGTACTTC. Its translation: CAWRGLVGYEQYF. V and J are TRBV30 and TRBJ2-5; TRBD2 matches at 8 bases. The end of the DNA aligns better with TRBJ2-7, so the J call may be wrong. Germline assignment: CDR1 GTSNPN and CDR2 SVGIG (reference sequence). This CDR3 has 13 residues.

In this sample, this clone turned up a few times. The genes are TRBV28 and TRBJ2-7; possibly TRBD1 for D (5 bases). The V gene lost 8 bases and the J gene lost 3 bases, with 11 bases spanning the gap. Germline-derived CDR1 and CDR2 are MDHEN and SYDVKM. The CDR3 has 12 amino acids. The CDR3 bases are TGTGCCAGCCAGTACCAGGGCTACGAGCAGTACTTC. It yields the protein CASQYQGYEQYF. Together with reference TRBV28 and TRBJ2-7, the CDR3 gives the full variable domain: DVKVTQSSRYLVKRTGEKVFLECVQDMDHENMFWYRQDPGLGLRLIYFSYDVKMKEKGDIPEGYSVSREKKERFSLILESASTNQTSMYLCASQYQGYEQYFGPGTRLTVT.

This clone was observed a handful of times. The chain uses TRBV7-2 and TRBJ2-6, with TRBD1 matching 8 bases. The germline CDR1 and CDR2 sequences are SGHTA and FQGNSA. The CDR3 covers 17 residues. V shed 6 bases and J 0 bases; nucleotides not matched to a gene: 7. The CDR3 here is CASRPGTGRSGANVLTF. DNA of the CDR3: TGTGCCAGCAGACCCGGGACAGGCCGCTCTGGGGCCAACGTCCTGACTTTC.

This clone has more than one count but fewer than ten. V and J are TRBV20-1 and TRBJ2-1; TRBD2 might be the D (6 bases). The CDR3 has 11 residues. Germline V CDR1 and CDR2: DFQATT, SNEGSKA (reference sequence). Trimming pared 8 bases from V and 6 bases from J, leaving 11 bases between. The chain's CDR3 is CSLDYFNEQFF. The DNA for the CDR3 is TGCAGTTTGGACTATTTCAATGAGCAGTTCTTC.

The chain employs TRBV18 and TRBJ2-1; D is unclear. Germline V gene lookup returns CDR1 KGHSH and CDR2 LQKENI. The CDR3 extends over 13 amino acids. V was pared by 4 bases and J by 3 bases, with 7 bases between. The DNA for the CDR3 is TGTGCCAGCTCACGAAGCTTCTACAATGAGCAGTTCTTC. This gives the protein CASSRSFYNEQFF.

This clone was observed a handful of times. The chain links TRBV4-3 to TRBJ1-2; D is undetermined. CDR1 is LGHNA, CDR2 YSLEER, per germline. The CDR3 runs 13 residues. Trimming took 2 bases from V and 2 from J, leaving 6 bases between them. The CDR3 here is CASSQLKNYGYTF. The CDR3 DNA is TGCGCCAGCAGCCAATTAAAAAACTATGGCTACACCTTC.

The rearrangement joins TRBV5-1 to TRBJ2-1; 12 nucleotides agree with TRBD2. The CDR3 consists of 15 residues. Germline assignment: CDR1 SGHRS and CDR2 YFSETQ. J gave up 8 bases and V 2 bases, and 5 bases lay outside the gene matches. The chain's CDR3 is CASSFGLAGYYEQFF. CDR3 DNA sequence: TGCGCCAGCAGCTTCGGACTAGCGGGATATTATGAGCAGTTCTTC.

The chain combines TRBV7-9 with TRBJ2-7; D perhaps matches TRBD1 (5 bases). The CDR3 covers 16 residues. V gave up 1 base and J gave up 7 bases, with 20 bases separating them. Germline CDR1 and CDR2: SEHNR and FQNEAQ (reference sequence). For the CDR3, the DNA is TGTGCCAGCAGCTTAGTAGCTATCAGGGATAAGGGAGAGCAGTACTTC. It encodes CASSLVAIRDKGEQYF.

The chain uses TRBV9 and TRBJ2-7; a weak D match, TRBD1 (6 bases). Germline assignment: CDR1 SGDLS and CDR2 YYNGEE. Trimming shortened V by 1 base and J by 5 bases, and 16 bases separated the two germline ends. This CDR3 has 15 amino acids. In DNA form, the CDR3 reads TGTGCCAGCAGCGTACGGGGTGACAGGTTCCACGAGCAGTACTTC. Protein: CASSVRGDRFHEQYF.

The CDR3 reads CASSLVSRVSYEQYF. The DNA of the CDR3 is TGTGCCAGCAGTTTGGTGTCCAGGGTTTCCTACGAGCAGTACTTC. This sequence joins TRBV28 and TRBJ2-7; tentative D call: TRBD1 (5 bases). Germline CDR1 MDHEN, CDR2 SYDVKM. Trimming shortened V by 3 bases and J by 1 base, and 13 bases separated the two germline ends. The CDR3 has 15 residues.

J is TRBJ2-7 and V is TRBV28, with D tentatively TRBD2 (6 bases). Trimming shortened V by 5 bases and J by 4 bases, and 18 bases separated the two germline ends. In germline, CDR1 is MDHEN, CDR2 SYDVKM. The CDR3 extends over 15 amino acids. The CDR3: CASSLWSGPQYEQYF. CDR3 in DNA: TGTGCCAGCAGTCTCTGGAGCGGGCCCCAATACGAGCAGTACTTC.